The 7 T cell receptor beta chains presented below share a single source sample, sequenced in a study of T-cell memory formation after mild COVID-19. One entry per CDR3 protein, called by TCRdb with MiXCR from the 5' RACE reads. The data show 300,000 to 400,000 distinct CDR3 sequences, roughly 13% seen once. What was sequenced was PBMCs or a T cell subset sorted from them (not recorded which). These receptors all stem from a man between 18 and 35 years old who had mild COVID-19 (a few samples of this study predate the infection). Cell type and time point are not known.

The chain couples TRBV5-1 to TRBJ1-2; the match to TRBD1 covers 7 bases. From germline, CDR1 is SGHRS and CDR2 YFSETQ. J lost 0 bases, V lost 4 bases, and 6 bases had no gene match. The CDR3 totals 15 residues. CDR3 nucleotides: TGCGCCAGCAGCCCTTTGGACAGGACTAACTATGGCTACACCTTC. Protein sequence: CASSPLDRTNYGYTF.

In its sample, this clonotype was seen a few times. The V gene is TRBV6-6, the J gene TRBJ2-5, with D perhaps matching TRBD2 (5 bases). From germline, CDR1 is MNHNY and CDR2 SVGAGI (reference sequence). Trimming took 2 bases from V and 1 from J, leaving 11 bases between them. The CDR3 consists of 15 residues. The CDR3 loop is CASSYRVASQETQYF. The CDR3 nucleotides are TGTGCCAGCAGTTACAGGGTAGCGAGCCAAGAGACCCAGTACTTC.

A few counts support this clonotype. The chain employs TRBV20-1 and TRBJ1-1; D gene unclear. Germline V lookup: CDR1 DFQATT, CDR2 SNEGSKA (reference sequence). The CDR3 totals 14 residues. The CDR3 region is CSPETREWNTEAFF. CDR3 nucleotide sequence: TGCAGCCCCGAGACTAGGGAGTGGAACACTGAAGCTTTCTTT.

V and J are TRBV6-2 or TRBV6-3 and TRBJ2-7, with 10 bases matching TRBD2. The germline CDR1 and CDR2 sequences are MNHEY and SVGEGT. This CDR3 region has 15 residues. V shed 6 bases, J shed 4 bases, and the junction held 9 bases outside the gene matches. The chain's CDR3 is CASRIGASGGYEQYV. The CDR3 DNA is TGTGCCAGCAGGATTGGGGCTAGCGGGGGTTACGAGCAGTACGTC.

This chain joins TRBV29-1 and TRBJ1-1; TRBD1 might be the D (5 bases). CDR3 length: 12 amino acids. The germline V and J ends were trimmed by 4 bases and 4 bases, with 10 bases remaining between them. The germline V gene encodes CDR1 SQVTM and CDR2 ANQGSEA. The CDR3 protein is CSVVGDSTEAFF. Written as DNA, the CDR3 is TGCAGCGTTGTGGGGGATTCCACTGAAGCTTTCTTT.

This rearrangement joins TRBV15 to TRBJ2-7; unclear D gene. CDR1 is LNHNV, CDR2 YYDKDF, per germline (reference sequence). The CDR3 has 14 residues. V was clipped by 2 bases and J by 0 bases, with 8 bases between them. This CDR3 reads CATSRLPSSYEQYF. The CDR3, as DNA: TGTGCCACCAGCAGACTTCCGAGCTCCTACGAGCAGTACTTC.

The V gene is TRBV6-5, the J gene TRBJ1-2, with D possibly TRBD1 on 5 matching bases. Germline V CDR1 and CDR2: MNHEY, SVGAGI. Trimming pared 0 bases from V and 4 bases from J, leaving 15 bases between. The CDR3 sequence is 16 residues long. The CDR3 region has the DNA TGTGCCAGCAGTTACTCGAGGGGTTGGCGGAGCTATGGCTACACCTTC. The encoded protein is CASSYSRGWRSYGYTF.